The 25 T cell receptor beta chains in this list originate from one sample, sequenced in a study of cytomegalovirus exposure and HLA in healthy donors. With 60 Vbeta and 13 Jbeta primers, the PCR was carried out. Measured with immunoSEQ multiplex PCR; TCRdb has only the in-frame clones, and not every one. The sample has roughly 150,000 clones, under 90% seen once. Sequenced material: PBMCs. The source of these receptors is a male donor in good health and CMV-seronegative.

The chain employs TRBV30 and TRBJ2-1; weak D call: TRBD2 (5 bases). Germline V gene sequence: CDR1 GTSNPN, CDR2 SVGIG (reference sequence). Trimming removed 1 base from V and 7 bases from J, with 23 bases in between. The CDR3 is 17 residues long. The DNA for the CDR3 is TGTGCCTGGAGTGCCCTCTCCGGCCTAGCCCTCAGAAATGAGCAGTTCTTC. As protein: CAWSALSGLALRNEQFF.

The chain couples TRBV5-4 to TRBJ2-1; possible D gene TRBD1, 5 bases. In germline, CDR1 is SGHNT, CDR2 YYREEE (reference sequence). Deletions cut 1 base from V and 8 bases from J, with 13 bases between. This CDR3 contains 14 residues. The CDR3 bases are TGTGCCAGCAGCTTGTCTGCAGTAGGGGATGAGCAGTTCTTC. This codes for CASSLSAVGDEQFF.

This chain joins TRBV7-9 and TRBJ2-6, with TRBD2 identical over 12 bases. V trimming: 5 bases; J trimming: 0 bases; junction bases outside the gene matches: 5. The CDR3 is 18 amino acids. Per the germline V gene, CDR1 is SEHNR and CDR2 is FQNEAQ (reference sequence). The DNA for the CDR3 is TGTGCCAGCAGCCTTAGACTAGCGGGGGACTCTGGGGCCAACGTCCTGACTTTC. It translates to CASSLRLAGDSGANVLTF.

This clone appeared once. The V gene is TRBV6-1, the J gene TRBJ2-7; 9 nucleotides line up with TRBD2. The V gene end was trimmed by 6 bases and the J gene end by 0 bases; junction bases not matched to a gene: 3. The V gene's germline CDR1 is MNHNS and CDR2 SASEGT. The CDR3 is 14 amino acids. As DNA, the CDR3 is TGTGCCAGCAGCCGACTAGCGGACTCCTACGAGCAGTACTTC. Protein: CASSRLADSYEQYF.

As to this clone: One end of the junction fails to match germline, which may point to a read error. The DNA of the CDR3 is TGTTCCAGCGATCGCGGCACCTTC. Its protein is CSSDRGTF. J is TRBJ1-2 and V is TRBV7-9; D gene unclear. The CDR3 length is 8 residues. Per the germline V gene, CDR1 is SEHNR and CDR2 is FQNEAQ (reference sequence).

The CDR3 sequence is CSVAGGLLDTQYF. Written as DNA, the CDR3 is TGCAGCGTTGCAGGGGGACTCCTAGATACGCAGTATTTT. V gene TRBV29-1 combines with J gene TRBJ2-3, with D possibly matching TRBD1 (7 bases). The CDR3 contains 13 residues. Germline V gene data show CDR1 as SQVTM and CDR2 as ANQGSEA. V was trimmed by 4 bases and J by 5 bases, leaving 13 bases between them.

The CDR3 region is CASSLPDRADEQFF. CDR3 bases: TGTGCCAGCAGCCTACCGGACAGGGCGGATGAGCAGTTCTTC. The chain joins TRBV13 to TRBJ2-1; 8 nucleotides match TRBD1. CDR1 PRHDT and CDR2 FYEKMQ come from the germline V gene (reference sequence). The ends lost 5 bases at V and 8 bases at J; junction bases unmatched: 8. The CDR3 length is 14 residues.

CDR3: CASSLMSRSSGNTIYF. The CDR3, as DNA: TGTGCCAGCAGCTTAATGAGCCGGAGCTCTGGAAACACCATATATTTT. The chain has TRBV7-8 and TRBJ1-3, with D uncertain. V lost 2 bases and J lost 0, with 11 bases in between. The CDR3 runs 16 residues. Per germline, CDR1 SGHVS and CDR2 FQNEAQ.

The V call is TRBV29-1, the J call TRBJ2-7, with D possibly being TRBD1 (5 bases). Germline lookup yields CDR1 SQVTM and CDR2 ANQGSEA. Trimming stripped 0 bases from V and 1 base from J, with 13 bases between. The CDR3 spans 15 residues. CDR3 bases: TGCAGCGTTGAAGATTGGTCAGGGCGATCCTACGAGCAGTACTTC. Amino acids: CSVEDWSGRSYEQYF.

For the CDR3, the DNA is TGTGCCAGCAGTCCCCAGTACCAAGAGACCCAGTACTTC. Amino acid sequence: CASSPQYQETQYF. V and J are TRBV27 and TRBJ2-5; D remains unclear. This CDR3 spans 13 amino acids. Germline V gene sequence: CDR1 MNHEY, CDR2 SMNVEV (reference sequence). Between the trimmed V and J ends, which lost 5 bases and 0 bases, there was a span of 7 bases.

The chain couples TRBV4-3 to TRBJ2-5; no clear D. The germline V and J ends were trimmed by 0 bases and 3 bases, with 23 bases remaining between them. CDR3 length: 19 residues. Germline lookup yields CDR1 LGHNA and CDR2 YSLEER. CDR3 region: CASSQDCRSHGTVKETQYF. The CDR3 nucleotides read TGCGCCAGCAGCCAAGATTGCCGGTCCCACGGTACCGTAAAAGAGACCCAGTACTTC.

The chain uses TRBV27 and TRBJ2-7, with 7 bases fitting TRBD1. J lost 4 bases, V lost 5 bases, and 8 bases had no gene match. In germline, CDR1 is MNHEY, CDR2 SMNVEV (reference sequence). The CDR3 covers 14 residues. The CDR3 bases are TGTGCCAGCAGTGCCGGGACAGTCCCTTACGAGCAGTACTTC. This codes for CASSAGTVPYEQYF.

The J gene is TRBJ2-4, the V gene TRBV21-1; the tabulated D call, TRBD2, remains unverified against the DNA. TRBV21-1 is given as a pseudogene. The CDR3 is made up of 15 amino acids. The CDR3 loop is CASSKGGWNKNIQYF. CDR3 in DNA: TGTGCCAGCAGCAAAGGCGGCTGGAACAAAAACATTCAGTACTTC.

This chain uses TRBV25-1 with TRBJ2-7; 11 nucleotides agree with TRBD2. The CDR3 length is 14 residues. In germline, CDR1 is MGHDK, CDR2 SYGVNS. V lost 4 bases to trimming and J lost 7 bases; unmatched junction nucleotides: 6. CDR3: CASSVTSGSCEQYF. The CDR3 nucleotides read TGTGCCAGCAGTGTCACTAGCGGGAGTTGTGAGCAGTACTTC.

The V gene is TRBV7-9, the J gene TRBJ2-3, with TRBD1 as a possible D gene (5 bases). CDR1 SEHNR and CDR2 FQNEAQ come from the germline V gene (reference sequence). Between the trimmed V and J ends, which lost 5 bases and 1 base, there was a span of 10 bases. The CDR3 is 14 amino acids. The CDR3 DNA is TGTGCCAGCAGCCCACAGGTGGGCACAGATACGCAGTATTTT. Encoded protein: CASSPQVGTDTQYF.

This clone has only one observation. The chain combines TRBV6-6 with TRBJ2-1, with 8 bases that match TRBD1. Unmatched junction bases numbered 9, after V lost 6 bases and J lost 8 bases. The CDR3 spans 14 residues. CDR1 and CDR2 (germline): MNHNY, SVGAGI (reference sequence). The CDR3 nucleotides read TGTGCCAGCAGCTTCCAGGGGGCCTCGGATGAGCAGTTCTTC. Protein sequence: CASSFQGASDEQFF.

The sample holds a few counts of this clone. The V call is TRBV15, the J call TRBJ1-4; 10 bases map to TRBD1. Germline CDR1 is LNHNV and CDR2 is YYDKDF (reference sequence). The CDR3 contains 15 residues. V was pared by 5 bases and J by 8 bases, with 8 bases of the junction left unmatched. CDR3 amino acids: CATSLPGQGNEKLFF. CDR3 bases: TGTGCCACCAGCCTGCCGGGACAGGGGAACGAAAAACTGTTTTTT.

CDR3 nucleotide sequence: TGTGCCAGCACGACACGAAGTACCTATTCACCCCTCCACTTT. This sequence encodes CASTTRSTYSPLHF. The chain joins TRBV27 to TRBJ1-6; D not resolved. There are 14 residues in the CDR3. Per the germline V gene, CDR1 is MNHEY and CDR2 is SMNVEV (reference sequence). Between the trimmed V and J ends, which lost 7 bases and 8 bases, there was a span of 15 bases.

This chain's CDR3 is CSVLSSGYYNEQFF. The CDR3 bases are TGCAGCGTTTTGTCTAGCGGTTACTACAATGAGCAGTTCTTC. The chain links TRBV29-1 to TRBJ2-1, with 7 bases identical to TRBD2. Germline loops: CDR1 SQVTM, CDR2 ANQGSEA. V trimming: 5 bases; J trimming: 3 bases; junction bases outside the gene matches: 7. The CDR3 has 14 amino acids.

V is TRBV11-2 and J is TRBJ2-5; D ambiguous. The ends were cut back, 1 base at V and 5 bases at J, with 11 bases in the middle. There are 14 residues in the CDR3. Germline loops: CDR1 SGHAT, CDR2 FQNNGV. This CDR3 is CASSLGRLRETQYF. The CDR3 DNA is TGTGCCAGCAGCTTAGGCCGTCTGAGGGAGACCCAGTACTTC. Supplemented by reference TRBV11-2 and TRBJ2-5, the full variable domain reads EAGVAQSPRYKIIEKRQSVAFWCNPISGHATLYWYQQILGQGPKLLIQFQNNGVVDDSQLPKDRFSAERLKGVDSTLKIQPAKLEDSAVYLCASSLGRLRETQYFGPGTRLLVL.

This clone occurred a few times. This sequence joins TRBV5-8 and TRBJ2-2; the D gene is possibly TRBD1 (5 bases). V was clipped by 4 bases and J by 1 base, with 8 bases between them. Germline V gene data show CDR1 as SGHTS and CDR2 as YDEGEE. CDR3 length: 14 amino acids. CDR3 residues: CASSADRNTGELFF. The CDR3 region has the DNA TGTGCCAGCAGCGCCGACAGGAACACCGGGGAGCTGTTTTTT.

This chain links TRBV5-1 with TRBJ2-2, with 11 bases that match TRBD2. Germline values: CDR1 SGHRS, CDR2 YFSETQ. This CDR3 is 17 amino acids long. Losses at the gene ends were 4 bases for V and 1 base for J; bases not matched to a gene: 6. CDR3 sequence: CASSLYLAGGNTGELFF. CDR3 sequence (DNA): TGCGCCAGCAGCCTGTACCTAGCGGGAGGGAACACCGGGGAGCTGTTTTTT.

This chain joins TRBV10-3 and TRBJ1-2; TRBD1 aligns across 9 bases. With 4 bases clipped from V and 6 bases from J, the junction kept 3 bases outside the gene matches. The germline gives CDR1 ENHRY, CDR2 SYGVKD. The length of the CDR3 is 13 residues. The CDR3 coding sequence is TGTGCCATCAGTGGGGACAGGGAGAATGGCTACACCTTC. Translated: CAISGDRENGYTF.

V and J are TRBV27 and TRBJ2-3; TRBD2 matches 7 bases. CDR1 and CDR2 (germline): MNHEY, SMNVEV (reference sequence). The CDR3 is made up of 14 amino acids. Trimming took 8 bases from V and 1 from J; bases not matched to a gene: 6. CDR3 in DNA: TGTGCCAGCGGGCTAGCGGTGGGCACAGATACGCAGTATTTT. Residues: CASGLAVGTDTQYF.

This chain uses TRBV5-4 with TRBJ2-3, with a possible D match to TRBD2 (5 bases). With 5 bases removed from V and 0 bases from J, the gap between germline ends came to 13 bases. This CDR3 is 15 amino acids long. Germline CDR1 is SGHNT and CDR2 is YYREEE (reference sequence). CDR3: CASSKEDPSTDTQYF. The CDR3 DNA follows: TGTGCCAGCAGTAAGGAGGACCCTAGCACAGATACGCAGTATTTT.